This T cell receptor (beta chain) emerged from a study of OX40 agonist ivuxolimab in advanced cancers. As for the study in general: In three patients, partial responses were observed, one with hepatocellular carcinoma and two with cutaneous melanoma. Study-wide findings and caveats: Clones of CD4+ and CD8+ blood T cells grew by week 6 at doses of 0.1 to 3.0 mg/kg. Expanded clones tended on average to be more numerous among CD8+ T cells than CD4+.

The V end lost 3 bases, the J end lost 5 bases, and 28 bases lay between the germline ends. This CDR3 has 19 amino acids. The germline V gene encodes CDR1 SGHVS and CDR2 FQNEAQ. Assay used: immunoSEQ multiplex PCR; TCRdb lists only in-frame clones, some missing. This table holds roughly 80,000 clones, around 83% found once. Comments on this clone: The antigen is undetermined.

The chain uses TRBV7-8 and TRBJ2-5, with TRBD2 as a possible D gene (6 bases). This material consisted of CD4+ or CD8+ T cells sorted from blood, taken in a trial of the OX40 agonist ivuxolimab. This receptor was obtained from an adult with an advanced solid tumor such as melanoma, head and neck, liver or kidney cancer. In DNA, the CDR3 is TGTGCCAGCAGCTTCAAAACTCCAGAGCTGAATCCCCGGGGGGAGACCCAGTACTTC. Protein product: CASSFKTPELNPRGETQYF.